These 21 T cell receptor beta chains were sequenced from one sample in a study of shared clonotypes between healthy human individuals. The data were produced by immunoSEQ multiplex PCR, yet TCRdb's version contains in-frame clones alone and is incomplete. The repertoire holds approximately 720,000 clones, with less than 80% as singletons. Sequencing used memory CD4+ T cells sorted from blood. Noted subset: CD45RA-negative fraction. These TCRs come from a woman in her twenties or thirties in good health.

To note about this clone: Other DNA variants within this sample encode the same CDR3. The chain employs TRBV4-2 and TRBJ2-3; D is tentatively TRBD1 or TRBD2 (5 bases each). The germline gives CDR1 LGHNA, CDR2 YNFKEQ. The CDR3 consists of 14 residues. Deletions cut 1 base from V and 0 bases from J, with 5 bases between. CDR3 sequence: CASSQGGSTDTQYF. The CDR3 DNA follows: TGTGCCAGCAGCCAAGGGGGGAGCACAGATACGCAGTATTTT.

V gene TRBV28 combines with J gene TRBJ1-3, with D unresolved. The CDR3 is 14 amino acids. Germline values: CDR1 MDHEN, CDR2 SYDVKM. Trimming removed 7 bases at V and 4 bases at J, with 14 bases between. The CDR3 protein is CASTLDEPGNTIYF. The CDR3, as DNA: TGTGCCAGCACCTTGGACGAACCGGGAAACACCATATATTTT. The complete variable domain, with remaining parts taken from reference TRBV28 and TRBJ1-3, reads DVKVTQSSRYLVKRTGEKVFLECVQDMDHENMFWYRQDPGLGLRLIYFSYDVKMKEKGDIPEGYSVSREKKERFSLILESASTNQTSMYLCASTLDEPGNTIYFGEGSWLTVV.

This chain uses TRBV29-1 with TRBJ2-2, with D uncertain. The ends were cut back, 6 bases at V and 1 base at J, with 6 bases in the middle. Germline CDR1 reads SQVTM; CDR2 reads ANQGSEA. The CDR3 contains 12 residues. The CDR3 nucleotides are TGCAGCGTCACAGAGAACACCGGGGAGCTGTTTTTT. Translation: CSVTENTGELFF.

The chain carries TRBV27 and TRBJ2-7, with TRBD1 identical over 7 bases. Germline V CDR1 and CDR2: MNHEY, SMNVEV (reference sequence). The V gene end was trimmed by 6 bases and the J gene end by 5 bases; junction bases not matched to a gene: 7. This CDR3 comprises 13 residues. The CDR3 sequence: CASSYNRGHEQYF. For the CDR3, the DNA is TGTGCCAGCAGCTACAACAGGGGCCACGAGCAGTACTTC.

A word on this clone: The germline gene is not matched at one end of the junction; a read error may be the cause. The rearrangement uses TRBV18 and TRBJ1-1; 9 bases are shared with TRBD1. The CDR3 covers 12 residues. Germline V gene data show CDR1 as KGHSH and CDR2 as LQKENI. The chain's CDR3 is CASSPGNRGPLF. The CDR3 region has the DNA TGTGCCAGCTCACCCGGGAACAGGGGGCCTCTCTTT.

This sequence joins TRBV28 and TRBJ2-3, with 9 bases that match TRBD2. Trimming took 4 bases from V and 0 from J; bases not matched to a gene: 2. The CDR3 is 15 amino acids. Germline V gene data show CDR1 as MDHEN and CDR2 as SYDVKM. The CDR3 nucleotides are TGTGCCAGCAGTTCTAGCGGGATGAGCACAGATACGCAGTATTTT. Protein: CASSSSGMSTDTQYF.

The chain is built from TRBV13 and TRBJ2-7; D perhaps matches TRBD1 (7 bases). The CDR3 contains 16 residues. CDR1 is PRHDT and CDR2 is FYEKMQ in the germline V gene (reference sequence). Trimming left V 5 bases short and J 2 bases short, with 19 bases between. The CDR3 DNA is TGTGCCAGCAGCCTAAGCCGGGGGACAGACCCCTACGAGCAGTACTTC. Amino acids: CASSLSRGTDPYEQYF.

The chain employs TRBV28 and TRBJ1-5; 9 nucleotides match TRBD1. The CDR3 contains 15 residues. Germline V gene data show CDR1 as MDHEN and CDR2 as SYDVKM. Trimming cost V 5 bases and J 5 bases; bases outside gene matches: 7. The CDR3 DNA reads as TGTGCCAGCAGTCAACCGGGACAGGGCTATCAGCCCCAGCATTTT. This encodes CASSQPGQGYQPQHF.

The chain links TRBV5-4 to TRBJ1-2; D gene ambiguous. This CDR3 is 13 amino acids long. Deletions cut 5 bases from V and 3 bases from J, with 11 bases between. CDR1 is SGHNT, CDR2 YYREEE, per germline (reference sequence). CDR3 nucleotide sequence: TGTGCCAGCAGTGAGTTGCAGGACTATGGCTACACCTTC. Its protein product is CASSELQDYGYTF.

V and J are TRBV19 and TRBJ1-1, with D perhaps TRBD1 (6 bases). This CDR3 region has 14 residues. The germline gives CDR1 LNHDA, CDR2 SQIVND (reference sequence). V was clipped by 7 bases and J by 0 bases, with 12 bases between them. The CDR3 DNA reads as TGTGCCAGTAAACTACAGGGCTTGAACACTGAAGCTTTCTTT. It translates to CASKLQGLNTEAFF. Supplemented by reference TRBV19 and TRBJ1-1, the full variable domain reads DGGITQSPKYLFRKEGQNVTLSCEQNLNHDAMYWYRQDPGQGLRLIYYSQIVNDFQKGDIAEGYSVSREKKESFPLTVTSAQKNPTAFYLCASKLQGLNTEAFFGQGTRLTVV.

V is TRBV30 and J is TRBJ2-1; TRBD2 matches at 8 bases. CDR3 size: 14 residues. Germline V gene data show CDR1 as GTSNPN and CDR2 as SVGIG (reference sequence). V shed 7 bases, J shed 6 bases, and the junction held 11 bases outside the gene matches. The CDR3 sequence is CASEPGLGPNEQFF. CDR3 nucleotides: TGTGCCTCAGAGCCGGGACTAGGGCCCAATGAGCAGTTCTTC.

This clone was detected a few times. The genes are TRBV10-2 and TRBJ2-5; possible D gene TRBD1, 6 bases. This CDR3 contains 14 residues. Trimming took 0 bases from V and 9 from J, leaving 14 bases between them. CDR1 and CDR2 from the germline V gene are WSHSY and SAAADI. CDR3 in DNA: TGCGCCAGCAGTGAGTCTGGGCAGGGGTTGGCCCAGTACTTC. It translates to CASSESGQGLAQYF.

The V and J genes are TRBV13 and TRBJ1-5, with a weak D call TRBD1 (6 bases). The germline V gene has CDR1 PRHDT and CDR2 FYEKMQ (reference sequence). V dropped 7 bases and J dropped 7 bases, with 11 bases sitting between them. There are 12 residues in the CDR3. CDR3 bases: TGTGCCAGCACCACTGGGGGCCAGCCCCAGCATTTT. Protein sequence: CASTTGGQPQHF.

The genes are TRBV5-4 and TRBJ1-1, with 11 bases aligning to TRBD1. CDR1 SGHNT and CDR2 YYREEE come from the germline V gene (reference sequence). The CDR3 length is 13 residues. Trimming cost V 4 bases and J 7 bases; bases outside gene matches: 3. CDR3 in DNA: TGTGCCAGCAGCGCGGACAGGGGGCGTGAAGCTTTCTTT. It is translated as CASSADRGREAFF.

The rearrangement joins TRBV6-1 to TRBJ2-7, with D possibly matching TRBD2 (5 bases). Between the trimmed V and J ends, which lost 0 bases and 1 base, there was a span of 10 bases. Germline V gene sequence: CDR1 MNHNS, CDR2 SASEGT. The CDR3 is 15 amino acids. The CDR3 is CASSEALRVSYEQYF. The CDR3 nucleotides are TGTGCCAGCAGTGAAGCGCTGAGGGTGTCCTACGAGCAGTACTTC.

This chain joins TRBV30 and TRBJ2-6; D call uncertain. Trimming took 0 bases from V and 0 from J, leaving 3 bases between them. Germline CDR1 is GTSNPN and CDR2 is SVGIG (reference sequence). The CDR3 covers 14 residues. The CDR3 spells CAWSVNSGANVLTF. CDR3 coding DNA: TGTGCCTGGAGTGTAAACTCTGGGGCCAACGTCCTGACTTTC.

This chain joins TRBV6-1 and TRBJ2-5, with a tentative D call TRBD2 (6 bases). V was clipped by 0 bases and J by 6 bases, with 14 bases between them. The germline V gene encodes CDR1 MNHNS and CDR2 SASEGT. The CDR3 has 15 residues. The CDR3 DNA follows: TGTGCCAGCAGTGAAGCGCCCGGGGGACGAAAGACCCAGTACTTC. Its translation: CASSEAPGGRKTQYF.

The chain couples TRBV28 to TRBJ2-7, with D perhaps TRBD1 or TRBD2 (5 bases each). Germline V gives CDR1 MDHEN, CDR2 SYDVKM. V was clipped by 5 bases and J by 2 bases, with 22 bases between them. The CDR3 has 17 amino acids. Here the CDR3 reads CASSPLVGEPRTYEQYF. In DNA form, the CDR3 reads TGTGCCAGCAGTCCTCTGGTGGGGGAACCAAGAACCTACGAGCAGTACTTC.

The chain couples TRBV5-1 to TRBJ1-5; no clear D. Deletions cut 0 bases from V and 4 bases from J, with 11 bases between. Germline V gives CDR1 SGHRS, CDR2 YFSETQ. This CDR3 has 15 amino acids. CDR3 sequence reads: CASSLAGNQNQPQHF. The CDR3 nucleotides read TGCGCCAGCAGCTTGGCCGGTAACCAAAATCAGCCCCAGCATTTT.

The chain recombines TRBV5-1 with TRBJ2-2; TRBD2 aligns across 7 bases. This CDR3 region has 15 residues. The V segment lost 4 bases and the J segment 5 bases; nucleotides outside the gene matches: 8. CDR1 and CDR2 from the germline V gene are SGHRS and YFSETQ. The DNA for the CDR3 is TGCGCCAGCAGCCAAGGACTAGAATCAACCGGGGAGCTGTTTTTT. Translating it yields CASSQGLESTGELFF.

The gene calls are TRBV19 and TRBJ2-1; D call uncertain. Germline V lookup: CDR1 LNHDA, CDR2 SQIVND (reference sequence). Trimming left V 3 bases short and J 6 bases short, with 15 bases between. The CDR3 has 15 residues. The CDR3 DNA sequence: TGTGCCAGTAGTATTATGGGTCCATCAGGCAATGAGCAGTTCTTC. It specifies CASSIMGPSGNEQFF.